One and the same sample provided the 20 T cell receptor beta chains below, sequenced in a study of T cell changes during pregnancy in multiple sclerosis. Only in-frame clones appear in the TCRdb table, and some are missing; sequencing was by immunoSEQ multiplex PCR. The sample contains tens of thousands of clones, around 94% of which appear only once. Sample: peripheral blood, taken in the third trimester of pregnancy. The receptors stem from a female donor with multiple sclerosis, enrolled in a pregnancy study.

CDR3 sequence (DNA): TGTGCCAGCAAGAGGGTCGGCGGCACAGATACGCAGTATTTT. Amino acid sequence: CASKRVGGTDTQYF. The rearrangement joins TRBV2 to TRBJ2-3, with a tentative D call TRBD2 (5 bases). V lost 7 bases, J lost 1 base, and 12 bases lay in between. Germline V CDR1 and CDR2: SNHLY, FYNNEI. The length of the CDR3 is 14 residues.

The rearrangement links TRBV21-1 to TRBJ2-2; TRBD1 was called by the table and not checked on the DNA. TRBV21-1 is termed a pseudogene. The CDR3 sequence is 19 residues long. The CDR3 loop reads CAIYKGGQGDWKGSGELFF. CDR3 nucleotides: TGTGCCATCTATAAGGGGGGACAGGGGGATTGGAAGGGCTCCGGGGAGCTGTTTTTT.

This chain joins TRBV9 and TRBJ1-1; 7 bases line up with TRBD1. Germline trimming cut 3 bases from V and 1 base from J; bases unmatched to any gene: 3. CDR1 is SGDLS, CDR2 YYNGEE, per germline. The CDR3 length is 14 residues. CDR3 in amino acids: CASSEQGGNTEAFF. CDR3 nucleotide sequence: TGTGCCAGCAGCGAGCAGGGGGGGAACACTGAAGCTTTCTTT.

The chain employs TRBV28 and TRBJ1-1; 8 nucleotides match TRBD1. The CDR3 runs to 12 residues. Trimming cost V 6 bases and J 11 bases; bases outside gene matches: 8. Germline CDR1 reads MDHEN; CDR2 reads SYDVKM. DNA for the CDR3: TGTGCCAGCAGCCTCGGACAGGGTAGGGCTTTCTTT. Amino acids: CASSLGQGRAFF.

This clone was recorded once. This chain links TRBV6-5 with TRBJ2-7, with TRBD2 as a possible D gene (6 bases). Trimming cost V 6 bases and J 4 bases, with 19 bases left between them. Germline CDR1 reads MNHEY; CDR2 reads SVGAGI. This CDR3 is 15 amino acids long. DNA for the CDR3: TGTGCCAGCAGAACCCTAGCGTTGGCCCAGTACGAGCAGTACTTC. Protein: CASRTLALAQYEQYF.

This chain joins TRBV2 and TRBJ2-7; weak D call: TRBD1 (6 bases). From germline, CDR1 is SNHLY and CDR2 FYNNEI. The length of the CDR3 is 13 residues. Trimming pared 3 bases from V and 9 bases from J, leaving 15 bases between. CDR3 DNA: TGTGCCAGCAGTGACGGGACATTCGCGCGGCAGTACTTC. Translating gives CASSDGTFARQYF.

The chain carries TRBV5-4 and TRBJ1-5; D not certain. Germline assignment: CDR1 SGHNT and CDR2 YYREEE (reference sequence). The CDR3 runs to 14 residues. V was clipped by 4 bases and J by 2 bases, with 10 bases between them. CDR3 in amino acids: CASSPAVGNQPQHF. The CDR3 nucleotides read TGTGCCAGCAGCCCGGCGGTGGGCAATCAGCCCCAGCATTTT.

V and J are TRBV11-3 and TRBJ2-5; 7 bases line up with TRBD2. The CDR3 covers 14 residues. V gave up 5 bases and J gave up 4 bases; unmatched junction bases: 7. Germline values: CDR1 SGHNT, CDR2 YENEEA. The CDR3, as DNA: TGTGCCAGCAGCCCTCGGGACTACCCAGAGACCCAGTACTTC. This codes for CASSPRDYPETQYF.

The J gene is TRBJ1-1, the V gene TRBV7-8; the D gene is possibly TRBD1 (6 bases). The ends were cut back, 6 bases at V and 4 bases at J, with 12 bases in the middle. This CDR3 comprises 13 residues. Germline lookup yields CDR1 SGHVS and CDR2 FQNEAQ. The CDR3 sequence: CASSAEGGTEAFF. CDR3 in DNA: TGTGCCAGCAGTGCCGAAGGGGGCACTGAAGCTTTCTTT. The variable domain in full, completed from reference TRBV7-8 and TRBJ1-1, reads GAGVSQSPRYKVAKRGQDVALRCDPISGHVSLFWYQQALGQGPEFLTYFQNEAQLDKSGLPSDRFFAERPEGSVSTLKIQRTQQEDSAVYLCASSAEGGTEAFFGQGTRLTVV.

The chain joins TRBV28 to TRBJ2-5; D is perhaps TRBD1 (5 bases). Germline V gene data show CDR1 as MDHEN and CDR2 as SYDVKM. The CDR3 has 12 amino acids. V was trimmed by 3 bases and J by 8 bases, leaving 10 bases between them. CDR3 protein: CASSFPTGTQYF. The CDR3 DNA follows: TGTGCCAGCAGTTTTCCCACAGGCACCCAGTACTTC.

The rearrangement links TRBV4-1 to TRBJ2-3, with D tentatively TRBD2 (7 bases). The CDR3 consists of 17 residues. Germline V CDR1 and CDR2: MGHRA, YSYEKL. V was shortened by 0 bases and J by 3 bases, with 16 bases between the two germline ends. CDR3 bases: TGCGCCAGCAGCCAAGATATAACGGGGGGCCTAACAGATACGCAGTATTTT. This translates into CASSQDITGGLTDTQYF.

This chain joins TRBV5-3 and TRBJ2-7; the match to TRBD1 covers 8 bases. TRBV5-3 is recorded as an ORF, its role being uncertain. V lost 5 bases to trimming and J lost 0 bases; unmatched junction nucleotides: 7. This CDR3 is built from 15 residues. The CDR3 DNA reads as TGTGCCAGAAGACCTTGGACAGGGAGCTCCTACGAGCAGTACTTC. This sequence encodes CARRPWTGSSYEQYF.

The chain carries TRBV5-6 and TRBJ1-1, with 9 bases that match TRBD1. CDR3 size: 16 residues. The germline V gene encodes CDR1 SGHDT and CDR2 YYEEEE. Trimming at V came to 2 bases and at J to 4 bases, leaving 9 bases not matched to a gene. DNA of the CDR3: TGTGCCAGCAGCTTAGGACAGGGGCTGGTTTCCACTGAAGCTTTCTTT. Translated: CASSLGQGLVSTEAFF.

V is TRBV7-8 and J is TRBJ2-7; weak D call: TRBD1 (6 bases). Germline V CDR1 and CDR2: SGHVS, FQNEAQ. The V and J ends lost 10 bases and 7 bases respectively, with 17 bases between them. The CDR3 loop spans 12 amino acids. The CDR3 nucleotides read TGTGCCACCTCACAGGGCCCTAGAGAGCAGTACTTC. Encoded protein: CATSQGPREQYF. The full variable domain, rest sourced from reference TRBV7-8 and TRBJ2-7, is GAGVSQSPRYKVAKRGQDVALRCDPISGHVSLFWYQQALGQGPEFLTYFQNEAQLDKSGLPSDRFFAERPEGSVSTLKIQRTQQEDSAVYLCATSQGPREQYFGPGTRLTVT.

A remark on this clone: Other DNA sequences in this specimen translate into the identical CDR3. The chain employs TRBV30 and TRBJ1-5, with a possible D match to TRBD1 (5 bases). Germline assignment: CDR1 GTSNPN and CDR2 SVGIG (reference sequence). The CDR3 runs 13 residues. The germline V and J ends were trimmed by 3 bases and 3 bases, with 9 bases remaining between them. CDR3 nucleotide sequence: TGTGCCTGGAGGGGAGGGGACAATCAGCCCCAGCATTTT. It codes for CAWRGGDNQPQHF. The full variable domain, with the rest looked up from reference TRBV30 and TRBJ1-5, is SQTIHQWPATLVQPVGSPLSLECTVEGTSNPNLYWYRQAAGRGLQLLFYSVGIGQISSEVPQNLSASRPQDRQFILSSKKLLLSDSGFYLCAWRGGDNQPQHFGDGTRLSIL.

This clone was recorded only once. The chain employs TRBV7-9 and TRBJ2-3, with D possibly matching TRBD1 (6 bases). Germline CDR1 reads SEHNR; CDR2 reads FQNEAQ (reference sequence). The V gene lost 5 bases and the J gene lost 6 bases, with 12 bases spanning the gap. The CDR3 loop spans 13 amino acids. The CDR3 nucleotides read TGTGCCAGCAGCCCAGGGGTCGAGGATACGCAGTATTTT. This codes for CASSPGVEDTQYF.

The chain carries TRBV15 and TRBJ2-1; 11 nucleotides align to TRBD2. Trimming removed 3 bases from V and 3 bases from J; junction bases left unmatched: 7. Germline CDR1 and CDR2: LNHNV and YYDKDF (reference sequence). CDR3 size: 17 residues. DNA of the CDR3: TGTGCCACCAGCAGTGGACTAGCGGGCAAAATCTACAATGAGCAGTTCTTC. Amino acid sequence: CATSSGLAGKIYNEQFF.

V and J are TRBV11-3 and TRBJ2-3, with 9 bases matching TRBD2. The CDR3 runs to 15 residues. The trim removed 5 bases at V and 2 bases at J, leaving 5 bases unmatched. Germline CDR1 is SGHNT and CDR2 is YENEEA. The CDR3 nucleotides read TGTGCCAGCAGCCCGAGCGGGAGGCCCACAGATACGCAGTATTTT. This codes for CASSPSGRPTDTQYF.

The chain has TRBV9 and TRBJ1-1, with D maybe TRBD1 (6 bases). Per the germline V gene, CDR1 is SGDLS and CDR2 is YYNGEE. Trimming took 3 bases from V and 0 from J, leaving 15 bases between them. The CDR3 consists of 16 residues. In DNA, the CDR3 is TGTGCCAGCAGCGCTCGGGGGGGCTTCATGAACACTGAAGCTTTCTTT. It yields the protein CASSARGGFMNTEAFF. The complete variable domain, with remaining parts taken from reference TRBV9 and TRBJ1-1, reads DSGVTQTPKHLITATGQRVTLRCSPRSGDLSVYWYQQSLDQGLQFLIQYYNGEERAKGNILERFSAQQFPDLHSELNLSSLELGDSALYFCASSARGGFMNTEAFFGQGTRLTVV.

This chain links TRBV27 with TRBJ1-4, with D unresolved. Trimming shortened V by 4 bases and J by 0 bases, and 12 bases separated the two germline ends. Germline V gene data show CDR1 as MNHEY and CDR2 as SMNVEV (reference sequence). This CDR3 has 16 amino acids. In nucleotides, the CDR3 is TGTGCCAGCAGTTCCCCTATTACCCCAACTAATGAAAAACTGTTTTTT. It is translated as CASSSPITPTNEKLFF.